One T cell receptor beta chain is described in this entry. The CDR3 sequence is 15 residues long. The V and J ends lost 5 bases and 6 bases respectively, with 19 bases between them. The germline gives CDR1 MDHEN, CDR2 SYDVKM. This specimen comes from a study of blood T cell repertoires in COVID-19. Study in general: Collection of acute and convalescent COVID-19 samples took place in the United States, Italy and Spain.

TCRdb's table, derived via immunoSEQ multiplex PCR, lists solely in-frame clones and lacks some. The data contain 120,000 or so clones, approximately 82% of them singletons. This sequence originates from a woman in her 50s with acute or convalescent COVID-19. Sequenced input: peripheral blood. The chain couples TRBV28 to TRBJ2-5; maybe TRBD1 (7 bases). CDR3: CASSGGTALRKTQYF. The CDR3 DNA reads as TGTGCCAGCAGTGGGGGGACAGCTCTCCGGAAGACCCAGTACTTC.